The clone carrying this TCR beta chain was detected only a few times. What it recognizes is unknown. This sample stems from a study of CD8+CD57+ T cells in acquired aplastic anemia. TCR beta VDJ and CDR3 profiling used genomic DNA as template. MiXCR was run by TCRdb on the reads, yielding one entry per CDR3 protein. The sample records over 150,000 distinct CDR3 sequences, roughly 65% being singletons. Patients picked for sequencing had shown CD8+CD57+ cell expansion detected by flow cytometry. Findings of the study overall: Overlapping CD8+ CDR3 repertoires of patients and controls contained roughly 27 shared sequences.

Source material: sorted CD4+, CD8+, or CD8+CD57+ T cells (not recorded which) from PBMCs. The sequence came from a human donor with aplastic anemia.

CDR3 loop: CASSLSIIVQNNEQFF. The DNA for the CDR3 is TGTGCCAGCAGTTTATCGATAATCGTACAGAACAATGAGCAGTTCTTC. The chain uses TRBV27 and TRBJ2-1; no clear D gene. There are 16 residues in the CDR3. Germline V gene data show CDR1 as MNHEY and CDR2 as SMNVEV (reference sequence). Trimming left V 0 bases short and J 5 bases short, with 14 bases between.